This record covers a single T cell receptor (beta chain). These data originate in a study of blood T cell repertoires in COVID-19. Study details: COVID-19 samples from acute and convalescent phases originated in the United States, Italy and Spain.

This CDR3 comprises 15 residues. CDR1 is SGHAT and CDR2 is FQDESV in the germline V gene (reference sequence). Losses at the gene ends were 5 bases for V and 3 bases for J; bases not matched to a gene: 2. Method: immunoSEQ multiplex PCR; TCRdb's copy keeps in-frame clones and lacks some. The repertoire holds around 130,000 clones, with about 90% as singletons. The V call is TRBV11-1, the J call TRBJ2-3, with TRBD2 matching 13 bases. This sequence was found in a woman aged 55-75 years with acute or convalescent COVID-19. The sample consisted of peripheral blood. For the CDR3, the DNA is TGTGCCAGCAGCGCGACTAGCGGGAGGACAGATACGCAGTATTTT. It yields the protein CASSATSGRTDTQYF.